This TCR beta chain stems from a study of blood T cell repertoires in COVID-19 (dated by TCRdb to about 2020). Background on the whole study: Samples from collaborators originated in the United States, Italy and Spain and spanned both the acute and convalescent phases of COVID-19. A de-identified subject ID, COVID-19 status, age in years and sex were almost always included in the sample metadata. Deeply sampled blood TCRbeta repertoires from subjects exposed to, actively infected with, or recovered from COVID-19 were included in the dataset. The repertoires were made available in a free public database intended to serve as a resource for research on the immune response to SARS-CoV-2. The prospective study material was composed of cDNA or gDNA derived from T cells, B-cell-depleted T cells, or PBMCs. Samples were obtained from the ongoing ImmuneRACE study (first 160 participants) and from over 1,000 subjects provided by 6 global collaborators. Where HLA class I and class II types were available, the types were taken from metadata supplied by the sample provider, not from assay-based typing.

The germline V gene gives CDR1 as MNHEY and CDR2 as SVGAGI. Inclusive of the bounding cysteine and phenylalanine, the CDR3 is 13 residues long. Just CDR3 DNA is preserved here, 39 bases in frame from base 1. Trimming removed 0 bases from V and 10 bases from J, leaving 12 bases between the germline ends. In regard to this clone: Its antigen is unknown. One base away there is no much larger clone; base qualities are not given.

Collaborating institutions collected whole blood in K2EDTA tubes following their own protocols. For TCRbeta analysis, collaborator samples were shipped as frozen whole blood, as isolated PBMCs, or as DNA extracted from either sample type. TCRbeta CDR3 regions were amplified from genomic DNA using the immunoSEQ Assay, a bias-controlled multiplex PCR. From the authors' description of their analysis: The number of nucleated cells in each sample was estimated by amplification of reference gene primers within the assay. To quantify the absolute abundance of each unique TCRbeta CDR3 rearrangement, sequence reads were collapsed and filtered. For each sample, productive Simpson clonality was calculated by taking the square root of Simpson's diversity index across productive rearrangements. In TCRdb, the immuneACCESS table is reduced to in-frame sequences with V and J assigned. These tables do not hold every clone; where another copy was compared, an unresolved V gene accounts for under half, and the others remain unexplained. V and J calls and clone size are as listed in that table; D and trimming were resolved from the DNA. The sample table shows over 100,000 clones, and around 90% are seen once. The top ten clonotypes cover roughly 2% of the sample.

What the work shows at the level of the full study, not this receptor alone: The amount of clinical and demographic metadata varied by source and participant and was provided uncurated.

This clonotype was obtained from a man aged 50-59 years with active COVID-19. Sequenced material: peripheral blood. The chain is assembled from TRBV6-5 and TRBJ1-1; the D gene identity is not certain. The DNA reads as follows: TGTGCCAGCAGTTACTCGGCCCGCCTGGTAGCTTTCTTT. Translated, it reads CASSYSARLVAFF.